This T cell receptor (beta chain) emerged from a study of blood T cell repertoires in COVID-19. Study-wide background: Samples taken during acute and convalescent COVID-19 were collected in the United States, Italy and Spain. T cells, B-cell-depleted T cells, or PBMCs supplied cDNA or gDNA.

The CDR3 runs 13 residues. V was cut by 2 bases and J by 3 bases, with 7 bases left in between. Source study methods: The authors estimated nucleated cell counts from reference gene primer amplification. Produced via immunoSEQ multiplex PCR; TCRdb's table is partial and in-frame only. V and J calls and clone size are given by that table; D and trimming were obtained from the DNA. The sample lists tens of thousands of clones; about 90% were seen once. V gene TRBV12-3 or TRBV12-4 combines with J gene TRBJ2-5; D is unclear. Sample: peripheral blood. The sequence came from a man at least 80 years old in a cohort sampled during active COVID-19. In DNA form, the CDR3 reads TGTGCCAGCAGTTTACGGGTCGAAGAGACCCAGTACTTC. Its protein product is CASSLRVEETQYF.